The 17 T cell receptor beta chains listed next were all sequenced from one sample in a study of cytomegalovirus exposure and HLA in healthy donors. PCR involved 60 Vbeta and 13 Jbeta primers. Clones were sequenced by immunoSEQ multiplex PCR, and TCRdb holds only the in-frame ones, with some missing. Counted here are roughly 80,000 clones, roughly four fifths occurring once; the ten biggest clones make up 6.2%. The sample consisted of PBMCs. These receptor sequences come from a woman between 45 and 60 years old in good health and CMV-seropositive.

This clone was observed once. This chain connects TRBV7-9 to TRBJ1-3; TRBD1 matches at 8 bases. CDR3 length: 15 amino acids. The germline gives CDR1 SEHNR, CDR2 FQNEAQ (reference sequence). J lost 7 bases, V lost 5 bases, and 10 bases had no gene match. CDR3 loop: CASSNRQGSRNTIYF. The CDR3 nucleotides read TGTGCCAGCAGCAATCGACAGGGGAGTCGGAACACCATATATTTT.

The rearrangement uses TRBV6-1 and TRBJ2-1; 8 nucleotides align to TRBD2. This CDR3 spans 15 amino acids. Looked up from germline, CDR1 is MNHNS and CDR2 is SASEGT. V dropped 3 bases and J dropped 8; count of bases not matched to a gene: 9. This CDR3 reads CASSDLGLVAHEQFF. The CDR3 region has the DNA TGTGCCAGCAGTGATTTGGGACTAGTTGCCCATGAGCAGTTCTTC.

This clone was seen many times. The rearrangement uses TRBV7-9 and TRBJ2-1, with TRBD1 as a possible D gene (6 bases). The length of the CDR3 is 14 residues. Between the trimmed V and J ends, which lost 2 bases and 7 bases, there was a span of 12 bases. Germline V gene sequence: CDR1 SEHNR, CDR2 FQNEAQ (reference sequence). The CDR3 spells CASSLRGMGNEQFF. The CDR3 DNA reads as TGTGCCAGCAGCTTAAGGGGGATGGGTAATGAGCAGTTCTTC.

Concerning this clone: One junction end does not reproduce the germline sequence, and a read error may be involved. This chain links TRBV7-7 with TRBJ2-2; TRBD1 is a possible D gene (6 bases). The CDR3 totals 15 residues. Germline loops: CDR1 SSHAT, CDR2 FNYEAQ (reference sequence). CDR3 DNA: TGTGCTAGCAGCCCCACGACAGGTGGGACCGGGGAGCTGTTTTTT. Its protein product is CASSPTTGGTGELFF. The full variable domain, with the rest looked up from reference TRBV7-7 and TRBJ2-2, is GAGVSQSPRYKVTKRGQDVTLRCDPISSHATLYWYQQALGQGPEFLTYFNYEAQPDKSGLPSDRFSAERPEGSISTLTIQRTEQRDSAMYRCASSPTTGGTGELFFGEGSRLTVL.

This clone was seen more than once but under ten times. V usage is TRBV5-5 and J usage is TRBJ2-5, with a tentative D call TRBD2 (6 bases). V lost 4 bases, J lost 5 bases, and 18 bases lay in between. The CDR3 contains 15 residues. Per germline, CDR1 SGHKS and CDR2 YYEKEE (reference sequence). CDR3 sequence (DNA): TGTGCCAGCAGCCGAATCTCGGGCGCGGGGGAGACCCAGTACTTC. It translates to CASSRISGAGETQYF.

The chain carries TRBV21-1 and TRBJ2-7; the DNA was not used to check the table's D call, TRBD2. TRBV21-1 counts as a pseudogene. CDR3 length equals 16 residues. CDR3 nucleotides: TGTGCCAGCGCGGGGAGGGAGGGAAGTGACTCCTACGAGCAGTACTTC. Translating it yields CASAGREGSDSYEQYF.

V is TRBV5-1 and J is TRBJ1-2, with TRBD1 as a possible D gene (6 bases). Germline V gives CDR1 SGHRS, CDR2 YFSETQ. This CDR3 has 15 amino acids. Trimming took off 4 bases at V and 5 bases at J, with 18 bases between the two ends. The CDR3 coding sequence is TGCGCCAGCAGCATCTCCGAGGGGGGGATTTATGGCTACACCTTC. Translating gives CASSISEGGIYGYTF.

The J gene is TRBJ2-1, the V gene TRBV9; no definite D call. In germline, CDR1 is SGDLS, CDR2 YYNGEE. CDR3 length: 12 amino acids. Trimming took 0 bases from V and 7 from J, leaving 5 bases between them. In nucleotides, the CDR3 is TGTGCCAGCAGCGTAGTGGAGAATGAGCAGTTCTTC. Translating it yields CASSVVENEQFF. Combining the CDR3 with reference TRBV9 and TRBJ2-1 gives the whole variable domain DSGVTQTPKHLITATGQRVTLRCSPRSGDLSVYWYQQSLDQGLQFLIQYYNGEERAKGNILERFSAQQFPDLHSELNLSSLELGDSALYFCASSVVENEQFFGPGTRLTVL.

This clone was seen a handful of times. The chain links TRBV27 to TRBJ2-1; the D gene is possibly TRBD1 (6 bases). Germline CDR1 reads MNHEY; CDR2 reads SMNVEV (reference sequence). The length of the CDR3 is 14 residues. Trimming removed 10 bases at V and 7 bases at J, with 20 bases between. CDR3 nucleotides: TGTGCCACCTCAATATTGGACAGTTTTAATGAGCAGTTCTTC. It specifies CATSILDSFNEQFF.

The V call is TRBV11-2, the J call TRBJ2-7, with 8 bases that match TRBD1. Germline assignment: CDR1 SGHAT and CDR2 FQNNGV. J gave up 3 bases and V 1 base, and 5 bases lay outside the gene matches. CDR3 length equals 15 residues. CDR3 nucleotides: TGTGCCAGCAGCTTAGTGACAGGGGCTTACTACGAGCAGTACTTC. Residues: CASSLVTGAYYEQYF. Looking up the rest from reference TRBV11-2 and TRBJ2-7 gives the full variable domain: EAGVAQSPRYKIIEKRQSVAFWCNPISGHATLYWYQQILGQGPKLLIQFQNNGVVDDSQLPKDRFSAERLKGVDSTLKIQPAKLEDSAVYLCASSLVTGAYYEQYFGPGTRLTVT.

DNA of the CDR3: TGTGCCAGCAGCTTGTCTTTCAACACCGGGGAGCTGTTTTTT. Its protein is CASSLSFNTGELFF. This chain joins TRBV5-6 and TRBJ2-2; D gene unclear. Germline V gives CDR1 SGHDT, CDR2 YYEEEE. This CDR3 is built from 14 residues. Trimming shortened V by 1 base and J by 2 bases, and 6 bases separated the two germline ends.

The rearrangement joins TRBV29-1 to TRBJ1-2; the D gene is possibly TRBD1 (5 bases). This CDR3 is 13 amino acids long. The germline gives CDR1 SQVTM, CDR2 ANQGSEA. V dropped 6 bases and J dropped 8 bases, with 19 bases sitting between them. Here the CDR3 reads CSVLWGLGRGYTF. The CDR3 DNA reads TGCAGCGTGCTCTGGGGACTGGGAAGGGGCTACACCTTC.

The DNA of the CDR3 is TGTGCCAGCAGTCTTCTCCCCAATGAGCAGTTCTTC. Translation: CASSLLPNEQFF. The chain combines TRBV28 with TRBJ2-1; D unclear. Per the germline V gene, CDR1 is MDHEN and CDR2 is SYDVKM. This CDR3 has 12 amino acids. V lost 5 bases, J lost 6 bases, and 8 bases lay in between.

This clone occurred once. The rearrangement links TRBV29-1 to TRBJ2-7, with 7 bases that match TRBD2. Germline V CDR1 and CDR2: SQVTM, ANQGSEA. J lost 3 bases, V lost 4 bases, and 3 bases had no gene match. The CDR3 sequence is 12 residues long. CDR3 DNA sequence: TGCAGCGTTGCTCTAGCGGACTACGAGCAGTACTTC. Translating it yields CSVALADYEQYF.

J is TRBJ2-7 and V is TRBV9; 7 bases agree with TRBD1. CDR3 length: 14 residues. Germline-derived CDR1 and CDR2 are SGDLS and YYNGEE. J gave up 2 bases and V 0 bases, and 2 bases lay outside the gene matches. CDR3: CASSVGDRAYEQYF. In DNA form, the CDR3 reads TGTGCCAGCAGCGTAGGTGACAGGGCCTACGAGCAGTACTTC.

The J gene is TRBJ2-2, the V gene TRBV29-1, with TRBD2 matching over 15 bases. The CDR3 length is 18 residues. Unmatched junction bases numbered 15, after V lost 6 bases and J lost 7 bases. The germline gives CDR1 SQVTM, CDR2 ANQGSEA. In DNA form, the CDR3 reads TGCAGCGTCTCTCGGACTAGCGGGAGGGCCTCGTATAACGGGGAGCTGTTTTTT. It translates to CSVSRTSGRASYNGELFF.

This clone turned up a few times. This sequence joins TRBV29-1 and TRBJ1-2; D remains ambiguous. The V and J ends lost 5 bases and 3 bases respectively, with 7 bases between them. The CDR3 is 11 amino acids. CDR1 SQVTM and CDR2 ANQGSEA come from the germline V gene. The CDR3 sequence: CSVNRDYGYTF. The CDR3 DNA reads as TGCAGCGTTAACAGAGACTATGGCTACACCTTC.